The present T cell receptor beta chain was sequenced within a study of shared clonotypes between healthy human individuals. Whole-study results and caveats: Sequencing depth was a factor that was expected to affect clonotype sharing among donors.

Germline CDR1 is LNHNV and CDR2 is YYDKDF (reference sequence). The CDR3 runs to 15 residues. Trimming removed 1 base at V and 8 bases at J, with 17 bases between. It was 200 ng DNA, some 30,000 T cell genomes, that sorted-subset replicate PCRs used. Profiling relied on immunoSEQ multiplex PCR, and the TCRdb table lists in-frame clones only, not all of them. The data show 2.3 million or so clones, with approximately 93% seen just once and under 0.45% held by the top ten. This clone has a single count. Its cognate antigen is unknown. This receptor was taken from a man younger than 35 in good health. Some clones in this sample may be carry-over from other donors' samples. V is TRBV15 and J is TRBJ1-2, with a tentative D call TRBD1 (5 bases). The sample comprised naive CD4+ T cells from PBMCs. Subset described: CD45RA+ positively selected. CDR3 amino acids: CATSRVNDLREGYTF. DNA of the CDR3: TGTGCCACCAGCAGAGTCAATGACCTCAGGGAAGGCTACACCTTC.